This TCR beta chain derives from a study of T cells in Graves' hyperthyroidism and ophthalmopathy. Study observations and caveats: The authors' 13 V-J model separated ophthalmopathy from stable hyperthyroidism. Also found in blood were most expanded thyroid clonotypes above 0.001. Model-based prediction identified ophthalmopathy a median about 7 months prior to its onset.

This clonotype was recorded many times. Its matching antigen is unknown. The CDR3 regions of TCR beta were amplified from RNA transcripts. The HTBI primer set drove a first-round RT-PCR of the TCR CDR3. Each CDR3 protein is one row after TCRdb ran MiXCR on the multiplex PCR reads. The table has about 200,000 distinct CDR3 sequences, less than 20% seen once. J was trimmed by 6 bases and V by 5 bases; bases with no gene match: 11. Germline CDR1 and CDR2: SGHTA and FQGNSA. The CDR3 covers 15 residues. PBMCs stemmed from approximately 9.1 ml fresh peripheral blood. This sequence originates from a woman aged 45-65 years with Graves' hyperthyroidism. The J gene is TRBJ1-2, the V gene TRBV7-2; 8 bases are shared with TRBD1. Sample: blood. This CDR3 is CASSPGGDRGNGYTF. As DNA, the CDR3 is TGTGCCAGCAGCCCAGGGGGCGACAGGGGAAATGGCTACACCTTC.